The source of this TCR beta chain is a study of CD8+ T cells in alopecia areata. General observations from the study: For baseline CD8+ expansion, any link to response stays uncertain with one nonresponder. Lesional scalp, especially alopecia totalis/universalis, showed higher clonality than normal scalp. Within the top 100, expanded CD8+ clones significantly decreased with tofacitinib, as did scalp clonality.

The treatment was: oral pan-JAK inhibitor, 5-10 mg twice daily. As regards this clone: Its antigen is unknown.

RNA, once extracted, was reverse transcribed into cDNA for use as the sequencing template. Sequenced by immunoSEQ multiplex PCR; TCRdb stores in-frame clones only, minus some. The sample has about 180,000 clones; approximately 55% are singletons. Trimming pared 2 bases from V and 3 bases from J, leaving 17 bases between. Germline loops: CDR1 SEHNR, CDR2 FQNEAQ (reference sequence). The CDR3 extends over 16 amino acids. J is TRBJ2-7 and V is TRBV7-9; no firm D call. The source material was CD8+ T cells sorted from blood, sampled at week 24, from a patient treated with tofacitinib. This TCR was sampled from a human donor with alopecia areata. In nucleotides, the CDR3 is TGTGCCAGCAGCTTAATCCGTTTGGAGAAAGACTACGAGCAGTACTTC. Translated: CASSLIRLEKDYEQYF. Combining the CDR3 with reference TRBV7-9 and TRBJ2-7 gives the whole variable domain DTGVSQNPRHKITKRGQNVTFRCDPISEHNRLYWYRQTLGQGPEFLTYFQNEAQLEKSRLLSDRFSAERPKGSFSTLEIQRTEQGDSAMYLCASSLIRLEKDYEQYFGPGTRLTVT.